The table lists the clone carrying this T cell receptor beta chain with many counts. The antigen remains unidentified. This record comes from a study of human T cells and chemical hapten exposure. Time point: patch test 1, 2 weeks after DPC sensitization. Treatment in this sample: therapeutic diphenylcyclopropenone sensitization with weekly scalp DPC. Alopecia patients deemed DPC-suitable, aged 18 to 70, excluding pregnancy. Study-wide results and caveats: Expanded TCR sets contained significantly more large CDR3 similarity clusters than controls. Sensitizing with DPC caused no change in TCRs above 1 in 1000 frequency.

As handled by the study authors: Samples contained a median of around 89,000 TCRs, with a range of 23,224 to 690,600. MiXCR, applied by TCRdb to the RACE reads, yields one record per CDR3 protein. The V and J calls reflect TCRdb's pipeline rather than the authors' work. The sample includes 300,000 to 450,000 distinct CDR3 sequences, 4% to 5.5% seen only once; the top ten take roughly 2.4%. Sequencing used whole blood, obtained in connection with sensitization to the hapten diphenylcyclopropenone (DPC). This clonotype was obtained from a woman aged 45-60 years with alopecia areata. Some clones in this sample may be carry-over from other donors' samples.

As DNA, the CDR3 is TGCGCCAGCAGCCTCGACAGGGCTTACGAGCAGTACTTC. It is translated as CASSLDRAYEQYF. J is TRBJ2-7 and V is TRBV4-1; 7 bases are a match to TRBD1. The CDR3 covers 13 residues. Germline values: CDR1 MGHRA, CDR2 YSYEKL. V lost 4 bases to trimming and J lost 4 bases; unmatched junction nucleotides: 4.